The rows below give T cell receptor beta chains drawn from one sample of a study of shared clonotypes between healthy human individuals. Sequenced by immunoSEQ multiplex PCR; TCRdb stores in-frame clones only, minus some. The sample shows 2 million to 2.5 million clones, just over 90% of them seen only once. Sequenced input: naive CD4+ T cells from PBMCs. Source of these receptors: a man aged 18-30 years in good health. Some clones in this sample may be carry-over from other donors' samples. Each CDR3 is given without its conserved first and last residue. Each record gives: V gene, J gene, CDR3 protein.

>TRBV5-6|TRBJ1-3
ASSLTSLGRRNTIY
>TRBV7-9|TRBJ1-1
ASSAMPGGTEAF
>TRBV6-6|TRBJ2-1
ASSYPGKTGRNEQF
>TRBV7-3|TRBJ2-1
ASSDGGFWQF
>TRBV28|TRBJ2-7
ASSSNPSYEQY
>TRBV28|TRBJ1-5
ASSYSGGQGPYSNQPQH
>TRBV30|TRBJ1-2
AWSVFWGGYT
>TRBV7-9|TRBJ2-2
ASSLSHPGYTGELF
>TRBV6-1|TRBJ2-2
AWDKTRERTGELF
>TRBV2|TRBJ2-2
ASTSQGAPGELF
>TRBV6-5|TRBJ1-2
ASSYKGRYGYT
>TRBV10-3|TRBJ1-6
AISEPDFSPLH
>TRBV9|TRBJ2-1
ASSVGLAGVEQF
>TRBV5-1|TRBJ2-4
ASSLDTGAAIQY
>TRBV11-2|TRBJ2-7
ASSLGADPYEQY
>TRBV10-3|TRBJ1-1
AIRAGTTGIAAF
>TRBV2|TRBJ2-5
ASGRGQQETQY
>TRBV7-2|TRBJ2-3
ASSLGRSDTQY
>TRBV18|TRBJ1-5
ASADRSNQPQH
>TRBV11-3|TRBJ1-1
ASSLGTANTEAF
>TRBV5-1|TRBJ2-3
ASSLPSTDTQY
>TRBV5-1|TRBJ2-1
ASSRGELAGNEQF
>TRBV19|TRBJ2-6
ASRDFSGANVLT
>TRBV11-1|TRBJ2-7
ASSSGQGAYEQY
>TRBV11-3|TRBJ2-7
ASSLGAGGPYEQY
>TRBV7-2|TRBJ2-1
ASRPGVAGGNEQF
>TRBV5-1|TRBJ1-3
ASSFGVSGISGNTIY
>TRBV7-9|TRBJ1-1
ASSFGAVLNTEAF
>TRBV5-4|TRBJ1-3
ASGRYRGRTGNTIY
>TRBV11-1|TRBJ2-6
ASSRRGPGANVLT
>TRBV2|TRBJ1-2
ASSRGQGYT
>TRBV19|TRBJ2-3
ASRPGLPGADTQY
>TRBV4-2|TRBJ2-7
ASSQEGQPTREQY
>TRBV7-9|TRBJ2-3
ASSPPTDTQY
>TRBV30|TRBJ2-7
AWSPSSYEQY
>TRBV7-8|TRBJ2-3
ASSLVGGTSTDTQY
>TRBV28|TRBJ1-2
ASREEDGYT
>TRBV7-6|TRBJ2-5
ASSLGPRASGSKGETQY
>TRBV18|TRBJ2-4
ASSPGLEEIQY
>TRBV6-1|TRBJ2-7
ASSEGLAGMEQY
>TRBV19|TRBJ1-2
ASSVGTGRPNYGYT
>TRBV7-9|TRBJ1-4
ASSFRTGGLNEKLF
>TRBV27|TRBJ2-1
ASSTPAAGAYNEQF
>TRBV19|TRBJ1-5
ASSIVTGSNQPQH
>TRBV28|TRBJ1-3
ASRGTQGTGNTIY
>TRBV12-5|TRBJ2-3
ASGLTRDTQY